This T cell receptor (beta chain) was documented in a study of CD8 T cells in Susac syndrome. TEMRA cells were FACS-enriched, while CD8+ and CD4+ T cells were negatively isolated. With random hexamers, reverse transcription was performed on roughly 0.45 to 1 ug of RNA. Across 54 Vbeta and 13 Jbeta, immunoSEQ multiplex PCR amplified TCR beta CDR3. Each CDR3 protein is one row after TCRdb ran MiXCR on the immunoSEQ multiplex PCR reads. The sample lists about 200,000 distinct CDR3 sequences, over 85% seen once, with 0.1% in the top ten. Germline V lookup: CDR1 MNHEY, CDR2 SVGAGI. The CDR3 covers 16 residues. V gave up 4 bases and J gave up 1 base; unmatched junction bases: 5. Concerning this clonotype: Its specificity is unknown.

Study-wide points: Regarding the TCR sequencing and HLA analysis, the study admitted that a relatively small number of individuals were involved.

The chain combines TRBV6-5 with TRBJ2-3, with 10 bases that match TRBD2. The origin of this receptor is a human donor in good health. Sequencing input: CD4+ T cells from PBMCs. In DNA, the CDR3 is TGTGCCAGCAGTTCTCCTAGCGGGGGACGCACAGATACGCAGTATTTT. Translating it yields CASSSPSGGRTDTQYF.